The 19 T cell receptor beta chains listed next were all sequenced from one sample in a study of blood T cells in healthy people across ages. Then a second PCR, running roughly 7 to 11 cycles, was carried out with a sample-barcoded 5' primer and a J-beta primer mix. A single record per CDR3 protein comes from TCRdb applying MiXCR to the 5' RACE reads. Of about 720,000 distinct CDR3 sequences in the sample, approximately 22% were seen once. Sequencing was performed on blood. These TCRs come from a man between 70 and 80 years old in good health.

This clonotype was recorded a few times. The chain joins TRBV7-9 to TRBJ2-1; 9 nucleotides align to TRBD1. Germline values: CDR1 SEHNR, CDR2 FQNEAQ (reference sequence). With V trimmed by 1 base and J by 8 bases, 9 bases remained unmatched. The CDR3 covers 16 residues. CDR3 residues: CASSLVSGQGDHEQFF. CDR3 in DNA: TGTGCCAGCAGCTTAGTATCGGGACAGGGTGACCATGAGCAGTTCTTC.

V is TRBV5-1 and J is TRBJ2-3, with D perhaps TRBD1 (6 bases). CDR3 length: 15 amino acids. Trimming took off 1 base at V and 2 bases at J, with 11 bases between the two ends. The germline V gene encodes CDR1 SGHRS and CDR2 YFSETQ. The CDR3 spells CASSLLGQTTDTQYF. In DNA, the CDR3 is TGCGCCAGCAGCTTGTTAGGACAGACCACAGATACGCAGTATTTT. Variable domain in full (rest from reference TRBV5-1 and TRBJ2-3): KAGVTQTPRYLIKTRGQQVTLSCSPISGHRSVSWYQQTPGQGLQFLFEYFSETQRNKGNFPGRFSGRQFSNSRSEMNVSTLELGDSALYLCASSLLGQTTDTQYFGPGTRLTVL.

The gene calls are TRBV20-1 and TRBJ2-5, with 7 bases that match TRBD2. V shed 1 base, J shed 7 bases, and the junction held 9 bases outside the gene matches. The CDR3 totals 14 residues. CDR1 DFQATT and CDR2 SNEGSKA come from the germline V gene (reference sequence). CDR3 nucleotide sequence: TGCAGTGCTAGAGGGACCCTGGGGGGGTTGACCCAGTACTTC. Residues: CSARGTLGGLTQYF.

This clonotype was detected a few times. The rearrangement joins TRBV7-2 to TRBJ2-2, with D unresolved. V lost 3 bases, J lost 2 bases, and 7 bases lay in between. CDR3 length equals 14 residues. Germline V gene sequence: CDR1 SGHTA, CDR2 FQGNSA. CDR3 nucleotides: TGTGCCAGCAGCTTTTCGCTCAACACCGGGGAGCTGTTTTTT. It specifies CASSFSLNTGELFF.

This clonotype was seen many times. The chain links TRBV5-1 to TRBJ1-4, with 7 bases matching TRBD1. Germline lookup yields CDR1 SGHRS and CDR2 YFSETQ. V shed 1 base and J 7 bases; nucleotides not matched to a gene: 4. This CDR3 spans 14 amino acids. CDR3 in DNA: TGCGCCAGCAGCTTGCAAGGGGGCGGTGAAAAACTGTTTTTT. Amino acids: CASSLQGGGEKLFF.

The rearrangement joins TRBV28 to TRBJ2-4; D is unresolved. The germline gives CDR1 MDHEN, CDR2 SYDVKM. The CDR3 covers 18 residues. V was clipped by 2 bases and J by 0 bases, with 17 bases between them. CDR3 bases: TGTGCCAGCAGTTTAGTCAGATCTCTAATTTTAGCCAAAAACATTCAGTACTTC. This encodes CASSLVRSLILAKNIQYF.

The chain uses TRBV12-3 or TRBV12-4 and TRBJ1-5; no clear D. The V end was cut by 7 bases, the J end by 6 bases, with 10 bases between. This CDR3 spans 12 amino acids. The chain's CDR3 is CASKDTGQPQHF. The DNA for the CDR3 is TGTGCCAGCAAAGACACGGGTCAGCCCCAGCATTTT.

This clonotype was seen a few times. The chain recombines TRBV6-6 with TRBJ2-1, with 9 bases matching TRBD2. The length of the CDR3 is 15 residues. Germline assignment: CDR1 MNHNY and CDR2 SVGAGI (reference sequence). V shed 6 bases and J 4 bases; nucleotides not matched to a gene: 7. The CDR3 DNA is TGTGCCAGCAGCTCCGCGGGGGGGCGGTACAATGAGCAGTTCTTC. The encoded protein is CASSSAGGRYNEQFF.

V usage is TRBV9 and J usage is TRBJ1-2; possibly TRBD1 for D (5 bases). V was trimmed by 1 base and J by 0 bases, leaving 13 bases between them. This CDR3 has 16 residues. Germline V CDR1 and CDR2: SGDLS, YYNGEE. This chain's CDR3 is CASSVPGRGPNYGYTF. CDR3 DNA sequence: TGTGCCAGCAGCGTACCAGGGAGGGGCCCTAACTATGGCTACACCTTC.

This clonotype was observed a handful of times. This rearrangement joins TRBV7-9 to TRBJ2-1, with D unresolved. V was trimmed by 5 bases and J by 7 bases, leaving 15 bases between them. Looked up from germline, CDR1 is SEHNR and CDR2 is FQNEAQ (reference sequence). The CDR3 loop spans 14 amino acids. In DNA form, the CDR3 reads TGTGCCAGCAGCCTTAGCAGGAGTCAAAATGAGCAGTTCTTC. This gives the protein CASSLSRSQNEQFF.

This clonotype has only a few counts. CDR3 sequence (DNA): TGTGCCAGCAGCCCGGCCAGGTCGCGGAACACTGAAGCTTTCTTT. Translated, it gives CASSPARSRNTEAFF. The chain couples TRBV7-9 to TRBJ1-1; no reliable D call. CDR3 size: 15 residues. The V gene's germline CDR1 is SEHNR and CDR2 FQNEAQ (reference sequence). With 5 bases removed from V and 1 base from J, the gap between germline ends came to 14 bases.

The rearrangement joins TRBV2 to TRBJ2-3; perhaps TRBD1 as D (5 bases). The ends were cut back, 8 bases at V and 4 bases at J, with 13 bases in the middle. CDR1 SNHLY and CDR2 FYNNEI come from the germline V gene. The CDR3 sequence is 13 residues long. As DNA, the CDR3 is TGTGCCAGCCGATTGGGGCGTGCAGATACGCAGTATTTT. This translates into CASRLGRADTQYF.

The CDR3 loop reads CSAFITGSAGYTF. The DNA for the CDR3 is TGCAGTGCTTTTATTACAGGGTCTGCTGGCTACACCTTC. The gene calls are TRBV20-1 and TRBJ1-2; D is perhaps TRBD1 (6 bases). V lost 5 bases and J lost 7, with 17 bases in between. The CDR3 is 13 amino acids. The germline gives CDR1 DFQATT, CDR2 SNEGSKA (reference sequence).

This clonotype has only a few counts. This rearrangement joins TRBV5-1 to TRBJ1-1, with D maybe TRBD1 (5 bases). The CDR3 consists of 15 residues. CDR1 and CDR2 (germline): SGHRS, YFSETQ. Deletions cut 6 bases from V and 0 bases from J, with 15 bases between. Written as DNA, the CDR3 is TGCGCCAGCACCCGCGGAGGGGCATTGAACACTGAAGCTTTCTTT. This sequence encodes CASTRGGALNTEAFF.

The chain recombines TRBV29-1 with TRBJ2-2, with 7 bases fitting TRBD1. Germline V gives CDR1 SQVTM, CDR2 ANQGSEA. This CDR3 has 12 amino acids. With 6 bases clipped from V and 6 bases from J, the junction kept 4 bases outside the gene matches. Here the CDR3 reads CSVHRGAGELFF. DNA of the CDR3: TGCAGCGTCCACAGGGGTGCCGGGGAGCTGTTTTTT.

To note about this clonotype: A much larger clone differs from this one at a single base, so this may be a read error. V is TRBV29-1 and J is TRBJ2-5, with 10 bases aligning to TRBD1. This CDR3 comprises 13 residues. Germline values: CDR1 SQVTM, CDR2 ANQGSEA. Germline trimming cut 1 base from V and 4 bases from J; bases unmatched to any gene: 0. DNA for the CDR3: TGCAGCGTTGAAGGGACAGGGGGAGAGACCCAGTACTTC. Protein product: CSVEGTGGETQYF.

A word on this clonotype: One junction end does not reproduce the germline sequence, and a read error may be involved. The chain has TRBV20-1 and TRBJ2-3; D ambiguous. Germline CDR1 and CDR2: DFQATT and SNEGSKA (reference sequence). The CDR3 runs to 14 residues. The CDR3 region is CSARKATSTDTQYF. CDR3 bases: TGCAGCGCTAGAAAGGCCACTAGCACAGATACGCAGTATTTT.

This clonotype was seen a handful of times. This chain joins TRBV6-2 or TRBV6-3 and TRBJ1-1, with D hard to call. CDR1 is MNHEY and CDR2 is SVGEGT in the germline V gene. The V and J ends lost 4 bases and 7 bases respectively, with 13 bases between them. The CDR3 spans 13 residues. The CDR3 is CASSCLSWFEAFF. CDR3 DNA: TGTGCCAGCAGTTGCCTTTCATGGTTTGAAGCTTTCTTT.

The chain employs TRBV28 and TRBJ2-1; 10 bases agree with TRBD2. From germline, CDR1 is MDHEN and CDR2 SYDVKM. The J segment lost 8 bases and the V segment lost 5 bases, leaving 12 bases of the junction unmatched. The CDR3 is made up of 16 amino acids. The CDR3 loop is CASSPWGLAGVYEQFF. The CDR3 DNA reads TGTGCCAGCAGTCCTTGGGGGCTAGCGGGAGTCTATGAGCAGTTCTTC. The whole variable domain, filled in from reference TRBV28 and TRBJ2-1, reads DVKVTQSSRYLVKRTGEKVFLECVQDMDHENMFWYRQDPGLGLRLIYFSYDVKMKEKGDIPEGYSVSREKKERFSLILESASTNQTSMYLCASSPWGLAGVYEQFFGPGTRLTVL.